This T cell receptor (beta chain) originates from a study of Graves' ophthalmopathy and Graves' hyperthyroidism. About this clonotype itself: Its matching antigen is unknown.

Clinical symptoms, serum thyroxine, TRAb, thyroid ultrasound and orbital computed tomography formed the basis of diagnosis. From RNA, the CDR3 regions of TCR beta chains were amplified and sequenced. An opening RT-PCR round employed HTBI primers and preceded a second-round multiplex PCR. One entry per CDR3 protein, called by TCRdb with MiXCR from the multiplex PCR reads. The table lists roughly 600,000 distinct CDR3 sequences, under 45% of them singletons, with roughly 4% in the top ten. V gave up 5 bases and J gave up 15 bases, with 17 bases separating them. The CDR3 has 13 amino acids. Broader study findings: Ophthalmopathy progression prediction by the model yielded a sensitivity of about 69% and a specificity of less than 75%. A model built from 13 signatures distinguished ophthalmopathy from stable hyperthyroidism with roughly 90% sensitivity and about 80% specificity.

This sequence was found in an adult man with Graves' hyperthyroidism. Sequencing was performed on peripheral blood or thyroid tissue (not recorded which). V is TRBV12-3 or TRBV12-4 and J is TRBJ1-6, with D maybe TRBD1 (6 bases). This chain's CDR3 is CASSRPTQGHLHF. The CDR3 DNA follows: TGTGCCAGCAGTCGCCCGACACAGGGCCACCTCCACTTT.